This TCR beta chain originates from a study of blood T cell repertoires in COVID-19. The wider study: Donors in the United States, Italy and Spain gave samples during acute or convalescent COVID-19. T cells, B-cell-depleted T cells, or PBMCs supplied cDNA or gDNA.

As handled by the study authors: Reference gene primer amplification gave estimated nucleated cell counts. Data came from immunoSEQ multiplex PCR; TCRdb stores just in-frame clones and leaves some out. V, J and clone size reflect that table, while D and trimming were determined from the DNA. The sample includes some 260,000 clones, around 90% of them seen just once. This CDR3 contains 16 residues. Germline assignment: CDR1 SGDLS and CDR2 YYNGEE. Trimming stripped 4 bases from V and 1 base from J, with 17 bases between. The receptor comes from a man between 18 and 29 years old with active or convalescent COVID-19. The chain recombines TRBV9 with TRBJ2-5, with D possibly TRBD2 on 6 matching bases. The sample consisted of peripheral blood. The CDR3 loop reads CASSPYSTSSQETQYF. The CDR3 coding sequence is TGTGCCAGCAGCCCCTATTCTACTAGCAGCCAAGAGACCCAGTACTTC.